Below are 17 T cell receptor beta chains sequenced from a single sample in a study of early T cells in non-severe SARS-CoV-2 infection. MiXCR, applied by TCRdb to the 5' RACE reads, yields one record per CDR3 protein. The sample lists tens of thousands of distinct CDR3 sequences, approximately 15% occurring once. Material for sequencing was whole blood. These receptor sequences come from an adult who was a healthcare worker with PCR-confirmed SARS-CoV-2 infection or an uninfected control (not recorded which).

This clonotype was counted at least ten times. The V call is TRBV29-1, the J call TRBJ1-2, with 7 bases matching TRBD1. The CDR3 is 13 residues long. The ends lost 7 bases at V and 4 bases at J; junction bases unmatched: 9. Germline CDR1 SQVTM, CDR2 ANQGSEA. CDR3 sequence (DNA): TGCAGCGCACCCGACAGGGCGGCCTATGGCTACACCTTC. Its translation: CSAPDRAAYGYTF.

This clonotype has only a few counts. The CDR3 nucleotides read TGTGCCAGCACCTCCGGGGGTCCTGAAGCTTTCTTT. This codes for CASTSGGPEAFF. This chain connects TRBV7-9 to TRBJ1-1; D is perhaps TRBD1 (5 bases). V was shortened by 7 bases and J by 6 bases, with 12 bases between the two germline ends. The germline gives CDR1 SEHNR, CDR2 FQNEAQ (reference sequence). This CDR3 region has 12 residues.

The J gene is TRBJ2-7, the V gene TRBV7-2; no firm D call. Germline V CDR1 and CDR2: SGHTA, FQGNSA. Trimming removed 5 bases from V and 4 bases from J, with 12 bases in between. CDR3 length: 13 residues. Here the CDR3 DNA reads TGTGCCAGCAGCCTCCTCGAGAGATACGAGCAGTACTTC. Residues: CASSLLERYEQYF.

This clonotype was observed a handful of times. This chain links TRBV2 with TRBJ2-1; D remains ambiguous. V shed 4 bases and J shed 5 bases, with 6 bases lying between them. Germline loops: CDR1 SNHLY, CDR2 FYNNEI. There are 12 residues in the CDR3. In nucleotides, the CDR3 is TGTGCCAGCAGTGTCAGTCACAATGAGCAGTTCTTC. Its translation: CASSVSHNEQFF.

The rearrangement links TRBV4-2 to TRBJ1-3, with TRBD1 identical over 7 bases. Germline trimming cut 0 bases from V and 1 base from J; bases unmatched to any gene: 0. From germline, CDR1 is LGHNA and CDR2 YNFKEQ. CDR3 length equals 15 residues. CDR3 DNA: TGTGCCAGCAGCCAAGACAGGGGGTCTGGAAACACCATATATTTT. Its protein is CASSQDRGSGNTIYF.

This clonotype was detected many times. The chain has TRBV27 and TRBJ2-1; 9 bases are shared with TRBD1. Trimming cost V 3 bases and J 3 bases; bases outside gene matches: 3. The CDR3 has 15 amino acids. Germline values: CDR1 MNHEY, CDR2 SMNVEV (reference sequence). CDR3 amino acids: CASSLRDRDYNEQFF. CDR3 DNA sequence: TGTGCCAGCAGTTTGCGGGACAGGGACTACAATGAGCAGTTCTTC.

This clonotype was detected only a few times. The J gene is TRBJ2-7, the V gene TRBV12-3 or TRBV12-4; TRBD2 matches at 7 bases. CDR3 length equals 14 residues. The V and J ends lost 6 bases and 5 bases, in that order; junction bases with no gene match: 10. CDR3 DNA: TGTGCCAGCAGACATACCGGCGGGGGAGACGAGCAGTACTTC. Protein: CASRHTGGGDEQYF.

There are a few counts of this clonotype. The rearrangement joins TRBV6-2 or TRBV6-3 to TRBJ2-6, with D possibly called TRBD1 or TRBD2 (5 bases each). Trimming cost V 0 bases and J 12 bases, with 15 bases left between them. The CDR3 consists of 15 residues. Germline V gene lookup returns CDR1 MNHEY and CDR2 SVGEGT. DNA of the CDR3: TGTGCCAGCAGTTACTCCCGAGGGGTTGGGGGCGTCCTGACTTTC. Translated, it gives CASSYSRGVGGVLTF.

The V call is TRBV11-2, the J call TRBJ1-2; weak D call: TRBD1 (6 bases). The V gene lost 5 bases and the J gene lost 6 bases, with 13 bases spanning the gap. This CDR3 comprises 13 residues. Per the germline V gene, CDR1 is SGHAT and CDR2 is FQNNGV. CDR3 DNA: TGTGCCAGCAGCCCCGGACAGCAACATGGCTACACCTTC. Protein product: CASSPGQQHGYTF.

This clonotype was counted at least ten times. The J gene is TRBJ2-3, the V gene TRBV12-3 or TRBV12-4; D may be TRBD2 (5 bases). The CDR3 is made up of 18 amino acids. Between the trimmed V and J ends, which lost 3 bases and 2 bases, there was a span of 21 bases. The CDR3 nucleotides read TGTGCCAGCAGTTTCGACCGGGGAAGCCTCACCGACACAGATACGCAGTATTTT. Its translation: CASSFDRGSLTDTDTQYF.

This rearrangement joins TRBV28 to TRBJ2-3, with D possibly called TRBD1 or TRBD2 (5 bases each). Trimming took off 7 bases at V and 0 bases at J, with 8 bases between the two ends. The CDR3 extends over 13 amino acids. CDR1 is MDHEN and CDR2 is SYDVKM in the germline V gene. The CDR3 nucleotides read TGTGCCAGCATTCGGGGCAGCACAGATACGCAGTATTTT. Its translation: CASIRGSTDTQYF.

The chain uses TRBV6-6 and TRBJ2-2; D unresolved. The germline V gene has CDR1 MNHNY and CDR2 SVGAGI (reference sequence). The CDR3 length is 16 residues. Trimming pared 0 bases from V and 4 bases from J, leaving 12 bases between. The CDR3 sequence is CASSYSPSSFTGELFF. CDR3 sequence (DNA): TGTGCCAGCAGTTACTCGCCCAGCTCTTTCACCGGGGAGCTGTTTTTT.

J is TRBJ1-1 and V is TRBV7-3, with TRBD1 matching 9 bases. This CDR3 has 14 residues. V gave up 5 bases and J gave up 4 bases; unmatched junction bases: 5. The germline V gene has CDR1 SGHTA and CDR2 FQGTGA. In DNA, the CDR3 is TGTGCCAGCAGCCCGGACAGGGGAGGCACTGAAGCTTTCTTT. Its protein product is CASSPDRGGTEAFF.

This clonotype was recorded many times. The V and J genes are TRBV21-1 and TRBJ2-7; TRBD2 is the table's D call and was not checked against the DNA. TRBV21-1 is given as a pseudogene. The CDR3 runs 12 residues. The CDR3 is CAAASSNHEQYF. The CDR3 region has the DNA TGTGCCGCCGCTTCCAGTAACCACGAGCAGTACTTC.

The chain combines TRBV29-1 with TRBJ2-7; D is unresolved. Trimming shortened V by 3 bases and J by 5 bases, and 14 bases separated the two germline ends. The germline V gene encodes CDR1 SQVTM and CDR2 ANQGSEA. The CDR3 runs to 13 residues. This CDR3 is CSVDLADTHEQYF. As DNA, the CDR3 is TGCAGCGTTGACCTGGCCGATACCCACGAGCAGTACTTC.

This clonotype turned up a few times. The chain combines TRBV6-2 or TRBV6-3 with TRBJ1-1, with D perhaps matching TRBD1 (5 bases). Germline lookup yields CDR1 MNHEY and CDR2 SVGEGT. CDR3 length equals 16 residues. Trimming left V 0 bases short and J 0 bases short, with 11 bases between. The CDR3 region is CASSYSNWGMNTEAFF. As DNA, the CDR3 is TGTGCCAGCAGTTACTCCAATTGGGGGATGAACACTGAAGCTTTCTTT.

The chain links TRBV24-1 to TRBJ2-2; D might be TRBD1 (5 bases). The CDR3 extends over 16 amino acids. Trimming stripped 1 base from V and 6 bases from J, with 14 bases between. The germline V gene encodes CDR1 KGHDR and CDR2 SFDVKD. DNA for the CDR3: TGTGCCACCAGTGATTTAGGGCAGGGAATCTCCGGGGAGCTGTTTTTT. This translates into CATSDLGQGISGELFF.